These 21 T cell receptor beta chains originate from one sample sequenced in a study of blood T cells in healthy people across ages. With a J-beta primer mix and a sample-barcoded 5' primer, a second PCR ran roughly 6 to 11 cycles. TCRdb re-called the 5' RACE reads with MiXCR, one entry per CDR3 protein. Here the sample spans fewer than 2,000,000 distinct CDR3 sequences, about 31% being singletons. Input material: blood. All receptors come from a woman aged 25-40 years in good health.

This clonotype was observed a handful of times. The J gene is TRBJ2-7, the V gene TRBV20-1; 11 bases line up with TRBD2. With V trimmed by 5 bases and J by 3 bases, 3 bases remained unmatched. This CDR3 is 13 amino acids long. Germline values: CDR1 DFQATT, CDR2 SNEGSKA (reference sequence). The CDR3 DNA reads TGCAGTGCTGGGACTAGCGGCTACTACGAGCAGTACTTC. Translating it yields CSAGTSGYYEQYF.

This clonotype was seen a few times. CDR3: CASSLESPYREQFF. CDR3 DNA: TGTGCCAGCAGCTTAGAGAGCCCGTACAGGGAGCAGTTCTTC. The V gene is TRBV7-9, the J gene TRBJ2-1; D is possibly TRBD1 (5 bases). The germline V gene encodes CDR1 SEHNR and CDR2 FQNEAQ (reference sequence). The V end was cut by 1 base, the J end by 10 bases, with 14 bases between. The CDR3 is made up of 14 amino acids.

In regard to this clonotype: A junction boundary mismatches the germline segment, possibly from a read error. CDR3 sequence reads: CTSRESTMMEKLFF. CDR3 DNA: TGTACCAGCAGGGAATCGACGATGATGGAAAAACTGTTTTTT. V usage is TRBV6-5 and J usage is TRBJ1-4; maybe TRBD1 (5 bases). CDR1 MNHEY and CDR2 SVGAGI come from the germline V gene. The CDR3 has 14 amino acids.

This clonotype turned up a few times. The chain combines TRBV7-2 with TRBJ1-2, with D uncertain. The V gene lost 2 bases and the J gene lost 5 bases, with 6 bases spanning the gap. CDR1 is SGHTA, CDR2 FQGNSA, per germline. The CDR3 covers 12 residues. The CDR3 here is CASSLNIYGYTF. In DNA, the CDR3 is TGTGCCAGCAGCTTAAACATATATGGCTACACCTTC.

The chain carries TRBV18 and TRBJ2-5; unclear D gene. Trimming pared 2 bases from V and 5 bases from J, leaving 15 bases between. From germline, CDR1 is KGHSH and CDR2 LQKENI. This CDR3 is built from 15 residues. CDR3 coding DNA: TGTGCCAGCTCACCAGTGGCAGGACCTAGGGAGACCCAGTACTTC. This sequence encodes CASSPVAGPRETQYF.

In this sample, this clonotype turned up a few times. The V call is TRBV20-1, the J call TRBJ1-6, with 10 bases that match TRBD1. Looked up from germline, CDR1 is DFQATT and CDR2 is SNEGSKA (reference sequence). V shed 5 bases and J 9 bases; nucleotides not matched to a gene: 10. CDR3 length equals 15 residues. CDR3 in DNA: TGCAGTGCTCGTTTACCGGGACAGGGGCGTTCACCCCTCCACTTT. Protein sequence: CSARLPGQGRSPLHF.

This chain joins TRBV6-1 and TRBJ2-1, with TRBD2 identical over 8 bases. CDR1 is MNHNS and CDR2 is SASEGT in the germline V gene. After removal of 8 bases from V and 4 bases from J, the junction contained 10 bases not matched to a gene. CDR3 length: 15 residues. CDR3 residues: CASGRGAHGYNEQFF. The CDR3, as DNA: TGTGCCAGCGGGCGGGGGGCCCATGGTTACAATGAGCAGTTCTTC.

The table lists this clonotype with many counts. The V gene is TRBV4-2, the J gene TRBJ2-7; D possibly matches TRBD1 or TRBD2 (5 bases each). Trimming removed 1 base from V and 6 bases from J, with 13 bases in between. Germline V gives CDR1 LGHNA, CDR2 YNFKEQ. CDR3 length: 14 amino acids. CDR3 sequence (DNA): TGTGCCAGCAGCCAAGGGGACGATTCCCGCGAGCAGTACTTC. The encoded protein is CASSQGDDSREQYF.

In this sample, this clonotype turned up once. This chain joins TRBV9 and TRBJ1-1; D perhaps matches TRBD1 (6 bases). Germline V gene sequence: CDR1 SGDLS, CDR2 YYNGEE. This CDR3 spans 12 amino acids. With 4 bases removed from V and 9 bases from J, the gap between germline ends came to 13 bases. The CDR3 sequence: CASSKGGFQAFF. CDR3 DNA: TGTGCCAGCAGCAAGGGGGGGTTTCAAGCTTTCTTT.

This clonotype appeared a few times. The gene calls are TRBV3-1 and TRBJ2-7; perhaps D is TRBD1 or TRBD2 (5 bases each). Trimming cost V 1 base and J 2 bases, with 12 bases left between them. The CDR3 totals 15 residues. Germline-derived CDR1 and CDR2 are LGHDT and YNNKEL (reference sequence). For the CDR3, the DNA is TGTGCCAGCAGCCAAGGAGGGGACCGAGCCTACGAGCAGTACTTC. This sequence encodes CASSQGGDRAYEQYF.

The V call is TRBV18, the J call TRBJ1-2; no clear D gene. CDR1 and CDR2 (germline): KGHSH, LQKENI. Trimming cost V 2 bases and J 6 bases, with 16 bases left between them. This CDR3 region has 15 residues. The CDR3 sequence: CASSPIDVYVDGYTF. In DNA, the CDR3 is TGTGCCAGCTCACCAATAGATGTCTACGTAGATGGCTACACCTTC.

This clonotype was found many times. The chain combines TRBV5-1 with TRBJ1-2; 7 positions agree with TRBD1. Germline CDR1 reads SGHRS; CDR2 reads YFSETQ. The CDR3 is 14 residues long. J was trimmed by 5 bases and V by 0 bases; bases with no gene match: 4. This CDR3 reads CASSLEGTAYGYTF. The CDR3, as DNA: TGCGCCAGCAGCTTGGAAGGGACAGCATATGGCTACACCTTC.

The chain is built from TRBV7-8 and TRBJ2-7, with 8 bases identical to TRBD2. Germline CDR1 SGHVS, CDR2 FQNEAQ. The CDR3 loop spans 19 amino acids. V lost 0 bases to trimming and J lost 3 bases; unmatched junction nucleotides: 16. The DNA of the CDR3 is TGTGCCAGCAGCTTAGCGCGGCCTCCCATAGCGGGACTGGGCTACGAGCAGTACTTC. Its protein product is CASSLARPPIAGLGYEQYF.

The V gene is TRBV20-1, the J gene TRBJ2-7; perhaps D is TRBD1 or TRBD2 (5 bases each). Germline V lookup: CDR1 DFQATT, CDR2 SNEGSKA (reference sequence). Trimming stripped 0 bases from V and 4 bases from J, with 19 bases between. The CDR3 is 16 amino acids. The CDR3 loop is CSARDGGSPIIYEQYF. The CDR3 region has the DNA TGCAGTGCTAGAGATGGGGGTTCTCCGATTATATACGAGCAGTACTTC.

This clonotype was detected once. The V gene is TRBV28, the J gene TRBJ2-3, with 12 bases that match TRBD2. The ends lost 4 bases at V and 4 bases at J; junction bases unmatched: 9. The CDR3 totals 17 residues. Germline V gives CDR1 MDHEN, CDR2 SYDVKM. This CDR3 is CASSSDQLAGGADTQYF. In DNA, the CDR3 is TGTGCCAGCAGTTCCGATCAACTAGCGGGAGGAGCAGATACGCAGTATTTT.

The J gene is TRBJ1-1, the V gene TRBV4-2, with D uncertain. Germline values: CDR1 LGHNA, CDR2 YNFKEQ. The CDR3 contains 14 residues. Trimming cost V 3 bases and J 4 bases, with 12 bases left between them. The CDR3 nucleotides read TGTGCCAGCAGCCAGGATCCAGAAGTCACTGAAGCTTTCTTT. Translated: CASSQDPEVTEAFF.

This clonotype appeared many times. The chain uses TRBV4-1 and TRBJ2-7; 15 positions match TRBD2. The trim removed 0 bases at V and 9 bases at J, leaving 6 bases unmatched. This CDR3 is 16 amino acids long. CDR1 and CDR2 (germline): MGHRA, YSYEKL. The CDR3 sequence: CASSQEMGLAGGGQYF. Written as DNA, the CDR3 is TGCGCCAGCAGCCAAGAAATGGGACTAGCGGGAGGCGGGCAGTACTTC.

This sequence joins TRBV4-1 and TRBJ2-5, with TRBD2 as a possible D gene (5 bases). V lost 3 bases and J 3 bases, leaving 14 bases between the germline ends. The CDR3 has 15 amino acids. Germline CDR1 MGHRA, CDR2 YSYEKL. The CDR3 DNA reads TGCGCCAGCAGCCACTTAACACTAGGGAAAGAGACCCAGTACTTC. Translating gives CASSHLTLGKETQYF.

This clonotype was observed a handful of times. The rearrangement links TRBV9 to TRBJ2-7; tentative D call: TRBD1 (5 bases). This CDR3 contains 13 residues. V shed 0 bases and J shed 3 bases, with 7 bases lying between them. Germline lookup yields CDR1 SGDLS and CDR2 YYNGEE. The CDR3 coding sequence is TGTGCCAGCAGCGTAGAAACAGGCTACGAGCAGTACTTC. Encoded protein: CASSVETGYEQYF. The complete variable domain, with remaining parts taken from reference TRBV9 and TRBJ2-7, reads DSGVTQTPKHLITATGQRVTLRCSPRSGDLSVYWYQQSLDQGLQFLIQYYNGEERAKGNILERFSAQQFPDLHSELNLSSLELGDSALYFCASSVETGYEQYFGPGTRLTVT.

This clonotype was observed a handful of times. This chain connects TRBV20-1 to TRBJ2-3; 7 bases are shared with TRBD2. Germline V gene data show CDR1 as DFQATT and CDR2 as SNEGSKA (reference sequence). V gave up 6 bases and J gave up 0 bases; unmatched junction bases: 9. This CDR3 region has 15 residues. The CDR3 sequence: CSAGLGRTSTDTQYF. The CDR3 DNA reads TGCAGTGCCGGACTCGGGAGGACTAGCACAGATACGCAGTATTTT.

This clonotype was recorded a few times. The genes are TRBV7-9 and TRBJ1-2; D is ambiguous. Per germline, CDR1 SEHNR and CDR2 FQNEAQ (reference sequence). Trimming removed 2 bases from V and 8 bases from J, with 9 bases in between. CDR3 length equals 12 residues. The CDR3 nucleotides are TGTGCCAGCAGCTTAAGAGGGAGAGGCTACACCTTC. Translated, it gives CASSLRGRGYTF.